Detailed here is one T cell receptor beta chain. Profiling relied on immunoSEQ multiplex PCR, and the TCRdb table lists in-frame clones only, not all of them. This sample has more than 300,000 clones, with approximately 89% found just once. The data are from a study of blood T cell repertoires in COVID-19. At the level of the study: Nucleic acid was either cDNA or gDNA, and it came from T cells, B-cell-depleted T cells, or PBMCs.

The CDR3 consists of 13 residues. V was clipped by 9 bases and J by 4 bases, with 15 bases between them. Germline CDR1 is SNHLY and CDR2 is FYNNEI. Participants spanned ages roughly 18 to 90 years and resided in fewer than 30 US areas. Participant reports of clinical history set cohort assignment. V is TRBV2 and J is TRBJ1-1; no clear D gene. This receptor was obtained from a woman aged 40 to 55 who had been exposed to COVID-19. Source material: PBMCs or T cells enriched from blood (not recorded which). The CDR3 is CASQATVSTEAFF. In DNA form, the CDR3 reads TGTGCCAGTCAAGCAACAGTCTCCACTGAAGCTTTCTTT.